This is a list of T cell receptor beta chains from one sample in a study of blood T cells in healthy people across ages. TCRdb used MiXCR to reprocess the 5' RACE reads, holding one entry per CDR3 protein. The sample includes about 900,000 distinct CDR3 sequences, under 80% of them seen just once. The sequenced material came from blood. The receptors here all came from a man younger than 40 in good health. The CDR3 runs from the conserved cysteine through the conserved F or W. The order of the fields is D gene, V gene, J gene, clone size, CDR3 DNA, CDR3 protein. A D gene is named only where the DNA matches it firmly. A clone size is listed for some rows: how often the clone was seen (once, few, many), or a class if it is expanded.

d_gene: -; v_gene: TRBV18; j_gene: TRBJ2-4; abundance: -; CDR3nt: TGTGCCAGCTCACCAGGGGAAAACATTCAGTACTTC; CDR3aa: CASSPGENIQYF
d_gene: TRBD1; v_gene: TRBV5-1; j_gene: TRBJ2-7; abundance: -; CDR3nt: TGCGCCAGCAGCTGGGGACAGGAAGACGAGCAGTACTTC; CDR3aa: CASSWGQEDEQYF
d_gene: -; v_gene: TRBV7-2; j_gene: TRBJ2-6; abundance: -; CDR3nt: TGTGCCAGCAGCTTCACAGCCCTCTCTGGGGCCAACGTCCTGACTTTC; CDR3aa: CASSFTALSGANVLTF
d_gene: -; v_gene: TRBV28; j_gene: TRBJ2-1; abundance: -; CDR3nt: TGTGCCAGTCCCCCTCCGGGGGGCAGAGATTACAATGAGCAGTTCTTC; CDR3aa: CASPPPGGRDYNEQFF
d_gene: -; v_gene: TRBV11-2; j_gene: TRBJ2-5; abundance: few; CDR3nt: TGTGCCAGCAGCCCCGGGACACCACAAGAGACCCAGTACTTC; CDR3aa: CASSPGTPQETQYF
d_gene: -; v_gene: TRBV20-1; j_gene: TRBJ2-5; abundance: many; CDR3nt: TGCAGTGCTCAAGGGCAAGAGACCCAGTACTTC; CDR3aa: CSAQGQETQYF
d_gene: TRBD1; v_gene: TRBV6-6; j_gene: TRBJ1-4; abundance: few; CDR3nt: TGTGCCACCTGGGACAGGGGGGAAAAACTGTTTTTT; CDR3aa: CATWDRGEKLFF
d_gene: -; v_gene: TRBV24-1; j_gene: TRBJ2-3; abundance: many; CDR3nt: TGTGCCTCAAAATCTAGCGTCGTAGATACGCAGTATTTT; CDR3aa: CASKSSVVDTQYF
d_gene: -; v_gene: TRBV7-2; j_gene: TRBJ2-1; abundance: -; CDR3nt: TGTGCCAGCAGCCCTAGGGGGGCGGGGATAGGAGAGACCCAGTTCTTC; CDR3aa: CASSPRGAGIGETQFF
d_gene: TRBD1; v_gene: TRBV7-2; j_gene: TRBJ1-2; abundance: -; CDR3nt: TGTGCCAGCAGCCCGACGACAGGGCAAGGTGGCTACACCTTC; CDR3aa: CASSPTTGQGGYTF
d_gene: -; v_gene: TRBV30; j_gene: TRBJ2-1; abundance: -; CDR3nt: TGTGCCTGGAGAGGAAGATGGCAGTTCTTC; CDR3aa: CAWRGRWQFF
d_gene: -; v_gene: TRBV29-1; j_gene: TRBJ2-3; abundance: -; CDR3nt: TGCAGCGTTTCTCTCGCGGGGAGCACAGATACGCAGTATTTT; CDR3aa: CSVSLAGSTDTQYF
d_gene: -; v_gene: TRBV4-3; j_gene: TRBJ1-6; abundance: -; CDR3nt: TGCGCCAGCAGCCAGGGGCGGTATTCACCCCTCCACTTT; CDR3aa: CASSQGRYSPLHF
d_gene: -; v_gene: TRBV6-1; j_gene: TRBJ2-5; abundance: -; CDR3nt: TGTGCCAGCAGTACTCAGAGCCAAGAGACCCAGTACTTC; CDR3aa: CASSTQSQETQYF
d_gene: -; v_gene: TRBV7-2; j_gene: TRBJ2-5; abundance: -; CDR3nt: TGTGCCAGCAGCTGGGACTTGGGGCGAGAGACCCAGTACTTC; CDR3aa: CASSWDLGRETQYF
d_gene: -; v_gene: TRBV29-1; j_gene: TRBJ2-7; abundance: -; CDR3nt: TGCAGCGTTGGCGGTCTTAGTGGGGGCCTTAGCTCCTACGAGCAGTACTTC; CDR3aa: CSVGGLSGGLSSYEQYF
d_gene: TRBD2; v_gene: TRBV9; j_gene: TRBJ2-1; abundance: many; CDR3nt: TGTGCCAGCAGTCTAGCGGGGGGTACCTACAATGAGCAGTTCTTC; CDR3aa: CASSLAGGTYNEQFF
d_gene: TRBD2; v_gene: TRBV7-2; j_gene: TRBJ2-3; abundance: -; CDR3nt: TGTGCCAGCAGCTCGAATAGCGGGGGGCTCTATAGCACAGATACGCAGTATTTT; CDR3aa: CASSSNSGGLYSTDTQYF
d_gene: TRBD1; v_gene: TRBV7-2; j_gene: TRBJ2-5; abundance: -; CDR3nt: TGTGCCAGCAGCTCAGGACAGGGGGCGGGGCAAGAGACCCAGTACTTC; CDR3aa: CASSSGQGAGQETQYF
d_gene: -; v_gene: TRBV20-1; j_gene: TRBJ1-1; abundance: -; CDR3nt: TGCAGTGCTAGGTTCCTTGGGGGGAACACTGAAGCTTTCTTT; CDR3aa: CSARFLGGNTEAFF
d_gene: TRBD1; v_gene: TRBV6-2/TRBV6-3; j_gene: TRBJ2-7; abundance: -; CDR3nt: TGTGCCAGCAGTTCCCTACTGAGGGGGCGAAGTTTTTACGAGCAGTACTTC; CDR3aa: CASSSLLRGRSFYEQYF
d_gene: -; v_gene: TRBV7-2; j_gene: TRBJ2-5; abundance: -; CDR3nt: TGTGCCAGCAGCTTAAGCCGGGCTGGAGAGACCCAGTACTTC; CDR3aa: CASSLSRAGETQYF
d_gene: -; v_gene: TRBV4-3; j_gene: TRBJ1-2; abundance: once; CDR3nt: TGCGCCAGCAGCCAAGCAAACAGGGAGGGGTATGGCTACACCTTC; CDR3aa: CASSQANREGYGYTF
d_gene: TRBD1; v_gene: TRBV24-1; j_gene: TRBJ2-3; abundance: -; CDR3nt: TGTGCCACCAGTGAGACAGGGAAAAGCACAGATACGCAGTATTTT; CDR3aa: CATSETGKSTDTQYF
d_gene: -; v_gene: TRBV11-2; j_gene: TRBJ2-1; abundance: -; CDR3nt: TGTGCCAGCAGAACACTAGCAAACAATGAGCAGTTCTTC; CDR3aa: CASRTLANNEQFF
d_gene: -; v_gene: TRBV15; j_gene: TRBJ1-5; abundance: -; CDR3nt: TGTGCCACCAGCAGAGGCGGGGGAAGCAATCAGCCCCAGCATTTT; CDR3aa: CATSRGGGSNQPQHF
d_gene: -; v_gene: TRBV7-8; j_gene: TRBJ1-1; abundance: -; CDR3nt: TGTGCCAGCAGCGTCACAGGACCATCCACTGAAGCTTTCTTT; CDR3aa: CASSVTGPSTEAFF
d_gene: TRBD2; v_gene: TRBV10-3; j_gene: TRBJ2-3; abundance: -; CDR3nt: TGTGCCATCAGCGACCAGACTAGCGGGGGCACAGATACGCAGTATTTT; CDR3aa: CAISDQTSGGTDTQYF
d_gene: -; v_gene: TRBV20-1; j_gene: TRBJ2-3; abundance: -; CDR3nt: TGCAGTGCCCCGGTTCCCCCTAGCACAGATACGCAGTATTTT; CDR3aa: CSAPVPPSTDTQYF
d_gene: -; v_gene: TRBV4-2; j_gene: TRBJ1-2; abundance: -; CDR3nt: TGTGCCAGCAGCCCACGGATGGCGGAAGATGGCTACACCTTC; CDR3aa: CASSPRMAEDGYTF
d_gene: -; v_gene: TRBV7-2; j_gene: TRBJ2-1; abundance: -; CDR3nt: TGTGCCAGCAGCACAGGCGCGAGACGAGAGCAGTTCTTC; CDR3aa: CASSTGARREQFF
d_gene: TRBD1; v_gene: TRBV12-3/TRBV12-4; j_gene: TRBJ1-2; abundance: few; CDR3nt: TGTGCCAGCAGCTTTAAGGGGCAGGGGACAGGTGGCTACACCTTC; CDR3aa: CASSFKGQGTGGYTF
d_gene: TRBD2; v_gene: TRBV7-9; j_gene: TRBJ2-3; abundance: -; CDR3nt: TGTGCCAGCAGCTTATCTAGCGGGGGGGCCCAAGATACGCAGTATTTT; CDR3aa: CASSLSSGGAQDTQYF
d_gene: TRBD1; v_gene: TRBV29-1; j_gene: TRBJ1-2; abundance: -; CDR3nt: TGCAGCGTTGCCAGGGGGGTCTATGGCTACACCTTC; CDR3aa: CSVARGVYGYTF
d_gene: -; v_gene: TRBV4-3; j_gene: TRBJ1-1; abundance: -; CDR3nt: TGCGCCAGCAGCCAAGATTTATCCTGGATGAACACTGAAGCTTTCTTT; CDR3aa: CASSQDLSWMNTEAFF
d_gene: -; v_gene: TRBV7-2; j_gene: TRBJ2-7; abundance: -; CDR3nt: TGTGCCAGCAGCTTAGCGCTGGAAGGGATCCAGTACTTC; CDR3aa: CASSLALEGIQYF
d_gene: TRBD1; v_gene: TRBV7-2; j_gene: TRBJ1-6; abundance: few; CDR3nt: TGTGCCAGCAGCTGGGGAACAGGGGGGACTTCTTCACCCCTCCACTTT; CDR3aa: CASSWGTGGTSSPLHF
d_gene: -; v_gene: TRBV5-1; j_gene: TRBJ2-3; abundance: once; CDR3nt: TGCGCCAGCAGGTCGAGTAGCGATACGCAGTATTTT; CDR3aa: CASRSSSDTQYF
d_gene: TRBD2; v_gene: TRBV12-3/TRBV12-4; j_gene: TRBJ2-3; abundance: -; CDR3nt: TGTGCCAGCAGTTTAGTGCGGCTAGCGGGGGGGCCAAGCACAGATACGCAGTATTTT; CDR3aa: CASSLVRLAGGPSTDTQYF
d_gene: TRBD1; v_gene: TRBV6-2/TRBV6-3; j_gene: TRBJ2-6; abundance: -; CDR3nt: TGTGCCAGCAGTCCGGTCCGGGACAGTCTCTCTGGGGCCAACGTCCTGACTTTC; CDR3aa: CASSPVRDSLSGANVLTF